These 17 T cell receptor beta chains share one sample of origin, sequenced in a study of T-cell reconstitution after alpha-beta-depleted transplantation in children. Unique molecular identifiers were incorporated when the TCRbeta library was constructed. TCRdb re-called the PCR reads through MiXCR, storing one row per CDR3 protein. Here the sample spans over 200,000 distinct CDR3 sequences, approximately 10% being singletons. Specimen: PBMCs, collected before TCRalphabeta/CD19-depleted stem cell transplant. The receptors come from a child younger than two with acute myeloid leukemia, due to receive a stem cell transplant.

This clonotype was counted many times. The V gene is TRBV9, the J gene TRBJ2-3; D tentatively reads TRBD1 or TRBD2 (5 bases each). Germline V gene sequence: CDR1 SGDLS, CDR2 YYNGEE. The CDR3 contains 15 residues. V was clipped by 1 base and J by 2 bases, with 11 bases between them. CDR3 bases: TGTGCCAGCAGCGTAAGGGACGGAATCACAGATACGCAGTATTTT. This translates into CASSVRDGITDTQYF.

This clonotype was seen repeatedly, ten times or more. This chain connects TRBV28 to TRBJ2-1, with D uncertain. Germline values: CDR1 MDHEN, CDR2 SYDVKM. CDR3 length equals 13 residues. Trimming took off 6 bases at V and 5 bases at J, with 11 bases between the two ends. CDR3 coding DNA: TGTGCCAGCAGCGGAGTAGCCGACAATGAGCAGTTCTTC. It codes for CASSGVADNEQFF.

Details on this clonotype: One end of the junction is discordant with germline, which a read error may explain. This chain connects TRBV9 to TRBJ1-5, with D hard to call. CDR1 and CDR2 (germline): SGDLS, YYNGEE. The CDR3 totals 14 residues. The CDR3 region has the DNA TGTGTCAGCAGCGTAGAGGGTTCGAATCAGCCCCAGCATTTT. Translation gives CVSSVEGSNQPQHF.

This clonotype was found many times. CDR3 DNA: TGCGCCAGCAACTTCCAGGGGGATAATGAAAAACTGTTTTTT. This translates into CASNFQGDNEKLFF. This sequence joins TRBV5-1 and TRBJ1-4, with TRBD1 identical over 7 bases. The CDR3 contains 14 residues. The V and J ends lost 6 bases and 4 bases, in that order; junction bases with no gene match: 6. Germline values: CDR1 SGHRS, CDR2 YFSETQ.

The table lists this clonotype with many counts. The chain carries TRBV10-3 and TRBJ1-5; tentative D call: TRBD1 (5 bases). There are 14 residues in the CDR3. CDR1 is ENHRY, CDR2 SYGVKD, per germline. V lost 3 bases, J lost 2 bases, and 8 bases lay in between. CDR3 amino acids: CAISDTRGNQPQHF. In DNA, the CDR3 is TGTGCCATCAGTGACACCAGGGGCAATCAGCCCCAGCATTTT.

This chain connects TRBV5-1 to TRBJ2-1; 7 bases are shared with TRBD1. The V and J ends lost 4 bases and 4 bases, in that order; junction bases with no gene match: 8. Germline CDR1 reads SGHRS; CDR2 reads YFSETQ. The CDR3 totals 15 residues. The CDR3 bases are TGCGCCAGCAGCACCGACAGGGCTAGGTACAATGAGCAGTTCTTC. Encoded protein: CASSTDRARYNEQFF.

This clonotype has ten or more counts. The chain combines TRBV5-1 with TRBJ2-6; D gene unclear. The V and J ends lost 4 bases and 0 bases respectively, with 14 bases between them. The CDR3 extends over 17 amino acids. Germline CDR1 reads SGHRS; CDR2 reads YFSETQ. The CDR3 DNA reads TGCGCCAGCAGCAGCGCAGGACCTAGCTCTGGGGCCAACGTCCTGACTTTC. This sequence encodes CASSSAGPSSGANVLTF.

This clonotype occurred many times. The chain recombines TRBV5-1 with TRBJ2-3; 13 bases are shared with TRBD2. The CDR3 has 15 amino acids. V lost 4 bases and J lost 6; bases outside the gene matches: 5. Germline V gives CDR1 SGHRS, CDR2 YFSETQ. CDR3 in DNA: TGCGCCAGCAGCCGGTGGACTAGCGGGAGTGATACGCAGTATTTT. As protein: CASSRWTSGSDTQYF.

This clonotype has a count of ten or more. The CDR3 DNA sequence: TGCAGTGCTAGAGACCAGTCCGACTATGGCTACACCTTC. This encodes CSARDQSDYGYTF. The chain employs TRBV20-1 and TRBJ1-2; D is ambiguous. Looked up from germline, CDR1 is DFQATT and CDR2 is SNEGSKA (reference sequence). The CDR3 extends over 13 amino acids. Trimming pared 0 bases from V and 3 bases from J, leaving 8 bases between.

This chain links TRBV14 with TRBJ1-1; D may be TRBD1 (6 bases). Germline assignment: CDR1 SGHDN and CDR2 FVKESK. The CDR3 has 14 residues. V was cut by 1 base and J by 1 base, with 7 bases left in between. CDR3 region: CASSQVGANTEAFF. The CDR3 nucleotides are TGTGCCAGCAGCCAAGTGGGGGCGAACACTGAAGCTTTCTTT.

As regards this clonotype: This sequence may be a read error, since a much larger clone differs from it by one base. The CDR3 spells CASSLRFLHYEQSF. The CDR3 DNA reads TGTGCCAGCAGCTTACGGTTTCTGCACTACGAGCAGTCCTTC. V is TRBV7-2 and J is TRBJ2-7; D unclear. Germline CDR1 reads SGHTA; CDR2 reads FQGNSA. The CDR3 loop spans 14 amino acids.

This rearrangement joins TRBV11-2 to TRBJ1-4, with 7 bases fitting TRBD1. Germline V CDR1 and CDR2: SGHAT, FQNNGV. V shed 1 base and J 7 bases; nucleotides not matched to a gene: 6. CDR3 length equals 15 residues. The CDR3 region has the DNA TGTGCCAGCAGCTTAGGTCTTGGGACAGCTGAAAAACTGTTTTTT. It encodes CASSLGLGTAEKLFF.

This clonotype was found many times. V is TRBV20-1 and J is TRBJ2-2; 9 bases line up with TRBD2. Germline lookup yields CDR1 DFQATT and CDR2 SNEGSKA (reference sequence). The CDR3 is 17 residues long. V lost 1 base, J lost 4 bases, and 10 bases stayed unmatched. CDR3 in amino acids: CSARGSYGTSRTGELFF. The CDR3 nucleotides are TGCAGTGCTAGAGGTTCTTACGGGACTAGCCGCACCGGGGAGCTGTTTTTT.

This clonotype came up a few times. The chain links TRBV5-5 to TRBJ2-3; D uncertain. The V end was cut by 3 bases, the J end by 2 bases, with 10 bases between. The germline V gene encodes CDR1 SGHKS and CDR2 YYEKEE (reference sequence). The CDR3 extends over 14 amino acids. The CDR3 region is CASSSWGATDTQYF. CDR3 nucleotide sequence: TGTGCCAGCAGCTCATGGGGTGCCACAGATACGCAGTATTTT. Supplemented by reference TRBV5-5 and TRBJ2-3, the full variable domain reads DAGVTQSPTHLIKTRGQQVTLRCSPISGHKSVSWYQQVLGQGPQFIFQYYEKEERGRGNFPDRFSARQFPNYSSELNVNALLLGDSALYLCASSSWGATDTQYFGPGTRLTVL.

This clonotype was recorded many times. The chain carries TRBV7-2 and TRBJ2-3; 12 bases are shared with TRBD2. The CDR3 has 17 residues. V gave up 5 bases and J gave up 2 bases; unmatched junction bases: 8. The germline CDR1 and CDR2 sequences are SGHTA and FQGNSA. The CDR3 DNA reads TGTGCCAGCAGCCCTACTAGCGGGGGGCCCATCACAGATACGCAGTATTTT. Amino acids: CASSPTSGGPITDTQYF. The full variable domain, its missing parts supplied by reference TRBV7-2 and TRBJ2-3, is GAGVSQSPSNKVTEKGKDVELRCDPISGHTALYWYRQSLGQGLEFLIYFQGNSAPDKSGLPSDRFSAERTGGSVSTLTIQRTQQEDSAVYLCASSPTSGGPITDTQYFGPGTRLTVL.

This clonotype was detected many times. This chain connects TRBV19 to TRBJ1-5; 7 nucleotides agree with TRBD1. Looked up from germline, CDR1 is LNHDA and CDR2 is SQIVND (reference sequence). The CDR3 extends over 14 amino acids. J was trimmed by 5 bases and V by 5 bases; bases with no gene match: 6. CDR3 amino acids: CASSLQGPDQPQHF. The CDR3 DNA follows: TGTGCCAGTAGTCTACAGGGGCCGGATCAGCCCCAGCATTTT. Together with reference TRBV19 and TRBJ1-5, the CDR3 gives the full variable domain: DGGITQSPKYLFRKEGQNVTLSCEQNLNHDAMYWYRQDPGQGLRLIYYSQIVNDFQKGDIAEGYSVSREKKESFPLTVTSAQKNPTAFYLCASSLQGPDQPQHFGDGTRLSIL.

This clonotype has a count of ten or more. The chain couples TRBV12-3 or TRBV12-4 to TRBJ2-7; D possibly corresponds to TRBD1 (7 bases). The CDR3 spans 14 residues. V was clipped by 3 bases and J by 3 bases, with 12 bases between them. The CDR3 here is CASSFFRGDYEQYF. For the CDR3, the DNA is TGTGCCAGCAGTTTCTTCAGGGGGGACTACGAGCAGTACTTC.